This T cell receptor (beta chain) was obtained from a study of radiotherapy plus CTLA-4 blockade in lung cancer. Turning to the study itself: Disease control was seen in 31% of patients, objective responses in 18%. Study findings and constraints: Together with interferon-beta, which increased in serum after radiation, early dynamic changes in blood T cell clones were reportedly the best predictors of response. Some TCR clones had been derived from tumors. These clones expanded in peripheral blood after radiotherapy plus ipilimumab.

Note on this clone: The antigen remains unidentified.

Ipilimumab-mediated CTLA-4 blockade plus focal radiation was given to patients having chemo-refractory metastatic non-small-cell lung cancer. Germline V gives CDR1 SGHVS, CDR2 FNYEAQ. V shed 1 base and J shed 8 bases, with 11 bases lying between them. The CDR3 is 14 residues long. The protocol was immunoSEQ multiplex PCR, while the TCRdb copy is restricted to in-frame clones and leaves out a portion. The table has tens of thousands of clones, roughly 85% seen once. Sequences were derived from peripheral blood, sampled from a patient treated with radiotherapy plus ipilimumab. This chain links TRBV7-6 with TRBJ1-4; a possible D gene is TRBD1 (5 bases). The sequence was obtained from a human donor with non-small cell lung cancer who had a complete response to radiotherapy plus ipilimumab. CDR3 sequence (DNA): TGTGCCAGCAGCTTAGTTGCCAGGGCCGAAAAACTGTTTTTT. Protein sequence: CASSLVARAEKLFF.